The 29 T cell receptor beta chains presented below share a single source sample, sequenced in a study of shared clonotypes between healthy human individuals. Some clones are missing from TCRdb's copy, which holds only in-frame ones; the method was immunoSEQ multiplex PCR. The table lists about 2.4 million clones, 93% of them singletons, with approximately 0.35% in the top ten. Sample: naive CD4+ T cells from PBMCs. The sample's subset: CD45RA+ positively selected. The receptors here all came from a man between 18 and 29 years old in good health. Some clones in this sample may be carry-over from other donors' samples.

J is TRBJ2-7 and V is TRBV10-3; 7 bases are a match to TRBD1. CDR1 and CDR2 from the germline V gene are ENHRY and SYGVKD. The length of the CDR3 is 15 residues. The V gene end was trimmed by 3 bases and the J gene end by 2 bases; junction bases not matched to a gene: 7. The CDR3 nucleotides are TGTGCCATCAGTGACCCGGGACAGCCGCCCTACGAGCAGTACTTC. Translation gives CAISDPGQPPYEQYF.

The genes are TRBV28 and TRBJ1-5, with unresolved D. Looked up from germline, CDR1 is MDHEN and CDR2 is SYDVKM. V was shortened by 3 bases and J by 6 bases, with 12 bases between the two germline ends. The CDR3 has 14 residues. The chain's CDR3 is CASSLVTPGQPQHF. CDR3 sequence (DNA): TGTGCCAGCAGTTTGGTCACCCCAGGTCAGCCCCAGCATTTT.

This chain connects TRBV11-2 to TRBJ2-5; 14 nucleotides line up with TRBD2. Germline CDR1 and CDR2: SGHAT and FQNNGV. CDR3 length: 16 residues. The V gene end was trimmed by 4 bases and the J gene end by 5 bases; junction bases not matched to a gene: 6. The CDR3 here is CASSSRLAGGVETQYF. The CDR3, as DNA: TGTGCCAGCAGCTCCCGACTAGCGGGAGGGGTTGAGACCCAGTACTTC.

The chain employs TRBV5-1 and TRBJ1-2; D may be TRBD1 (6 bases). The CDR3 runs to 14 residues. Between the trimmed V and J ends, which lost 4 bases and 5 bases, there was a span of 15 bases. Germline loops: CDR1 SGHRS, CDR2 YFSETQ. In nucleotides, the CDR3 is TGCGCCAGCAGCGGCTCAGGGGCCGCTTATGGCTACACCTTC. This gives the protein CASSGSGAAYGYTF.

The chain has TRBV7-9 and TRBJ2-7; 8 bases are a match to TRBD1. V was pared by 10 bases and J by 2 bases, with 16 bases of the junction left unmatched. The germline gives CDR1 SEHNR, CDR2 FQNEAQ (reference sequence). This CDR3 contains 16 residues. The CDR3 region has the DNA TGTGCCATCGAGCGCGGGACAGGTCCTTCACCCTACGAGCAGTACTTC. It encodes CAIERGTGPSPYEQYF.

The rearrangement uses TRBV28 and TRBJ2-1; unclear D gene. V was cut by 5 bases and J by 8 bases, with 10 bases left in between. Germline V lookup: CDR1 MDHEN, CDR2 SYDVKM. CDR3 length: 12 residues. The CDR3 DNA is TGTGCCAGCAGTCCCCCCCTCCATGAGCAGTTCTTC. It codes for CASSPPLHEQFF.

The genes are TRBV5-8 and TRBJ1-5, with D unclear. The V end was cut by 4 bases, the J end by 7 bases, with 12 bases between. Germline-derived CDR1 and CDR2 are SGHTS and YDEGEE. This CDR3 comprises 13 residues. Here the CDR3 reads CASSIQKAQPQHF. CDR3 nucleotides: TGTGCCAGCAGCATCCAAAAGGCGCAGCCCCAGCATTTT.

The chain carries TRBV5-1 and TRBJ1-4, with 10 bases that match TRBD1. V lost 3 bases to trimming and J lost 11 bases; unmatched junction nucleotides: 10. Germline CDR1 reads SGHRS; CDR2 reads YFSETQ. The CDR3 has 15 residues. This chain's CDR3 is CASSSGGTGEGKLFF. The CDR3 DNA reads TGCGCCAGCAGCTCCGGAGGGACAGGGGAAGGGAAACTGTTTTTT.

The chain links TRBV28 to TRBJ1-1; unclear D gene. V was trimmed by 3 bases and J by 4 bases, leaving 15 bases between them. Germline CDR1 reads MDHEN; CDR2 reads SYDVKM. The CDR3 totals 15 residues. CDR3 nucleotides: TGTGCCAGCAGTTTGATTGGGCGGAGGGTCACTGAAGCTTTCTTT. This sequence encodes CASSLIGRRVTEAFF.

This sequence joins TRBV5-1 and TRBJ1-1; no clear D. Germline CDR1 SGHRS, CDR2 YFSETQ. V was trimmed by 2 bases and J by 1 base, leaving 15 bases between them. CDR3 length: 16 amino acids. The DNA of the CDR3 is TGCGCCAGCAGCTTATCCACAGTTGGTGGGAACACTGAAGCTTTCTTT. This translates into CASSLSTVGGNTEAFF.

This clone was picked up one time. The V call is TRBV2, the J call TRBJ2-7; tentatively, D is TRBD1 (6 bases). Germline loops: CDR1 SNHLY, CDR2 FYNNEI. The V and J ends lost 4 bases and 5 bases respectively, with 18 bases between them. This CDR3 is 15 amino acids long. In DNA form, the CDR3 reads TGTGCCAGCAGTGCCGCTAGGGGGATTTCGAACGAGCAGTACTTC. Translating gives CASSAARGISNEQYF. The variable domain in full, with the rest retrieved from reference TRBV2 and TRBJ2-7, is EPEVTQTPSHQVTQMGQEVILRCVPISNHLYFYWYRQILGQKVEFLVSFYNNEISEKSEIFDDQFSVERPDGSNFTLKIRSTKLEDSAMYFCASSAARGISNEQYFGPGTRLTVT.

V usage is TRBV7-6 and J usage is TRBJ2-2; D ambiguous. Trimming left V 6 bases short and J 1 base short, with 15 bases between. The CDR3 sequence is 16 residues long. Germline assignment: CDR1 SGHVS and CDR2 FNYEAQ. CDR3 loop: CASSPELSLNTGELFF. The CDR3 DNA reads TGTGCCAGCAGTCCCGAGCTCAGCCTGAACACCGGGGAGCTGTTTTTT.

This chain links TRBV28 with TRBJ2-1; TRBD1 matches 12 bases. CDR1 is MDHEN and CDR2 is SYDVKM in the germline V gene. The CDR3 has 19 residues. The ends lost 4 bases at V and 7 bases at J; junction bases unmatched: 17. CDR3 nucleotide sequence: TGTGCCAGCAGTTCCTCCTCTTCTACGGGACAGGGGGCTTGGAATGAGCAGTTCTTC. Translation gives CASSSSSSTGQGAWNEQFF.

V usage is TRBV28 and J usage is TRBJ2-1; 8 positions agree with TRBD1. Looked up from germline, CDR1 is MDHEN and CDR2 is SYDVKM. The CDR3 totals 15 residues. V was clipped by 4 bases and J by 12 bases; unmatched bases: 14. For the CDR3, the DNA is TGTGCCAGCAGTTGGGACAGGACCCTTAGGAGGGGGCAGTTCTTC. Its protein product is CASSWDRTLRRGQFF.

The chain employs TRBV10-3 and TRBJ2-7; no definite D call. Germline CDR1 ENHRY, CDR2 SYGVKD. The CDR3 covers 12 residues. Trimming shortened V by 7 bases and J by 6 bases, and 13 bases separated the two germline ends. CDR3 nucleotide sequence: TGTGCCATCAAAGCCCAGGATAGCGAGCAGTACTTC. This encodes CAIKAQDSEQYF.

Points on this clone: Distinct nucleotide sequences in the sample also encode this CDR3. This chain joins TRBV7-2 and TRBJ2-7, with 10 bases identical to TRBD1. The CDR3 runs to 15 residues. Germline loops: CDR1 SGHTA, CDR2 FQGNSA. The V and J ends lost 5 bases and 6 bases, in that order; junction bases with no gene match: 10. This CDR3 is CASSERTGGRGEQYF. The CDR3 DNA reads TGTGCCAGCAGCGAAAGGACAGGGGGGCGGGGCGAGCAGTACTTC. The whole variable domain, remainder taken from reference TRBV7-2 and TRBJ2-7, is GAGVSQSPSNKVTEKGKDVELRCDPISGHTALYWYRQSLGQGLEFLIYFQGNSAPDKSGLPSDRFSAERTGGSVSTLTIQRTQQEDSAVYLCASSERTGGRGEQYFGPGTRLTVT.

The gene calls are TRBV7-2 and TRBJ2-2; D is possibly TRBD2 (7 bases). Germline-derived CDR1 and CDR2 are SGHTA and FQGNSA. Trimming shortened V by 1 base and J by 1 base, and 10 bases separated the two germline ends. The CDR3 sequence is 16 residues long. In nucleotides, the CDR3 is TGTGCCAGCAGCTTAGGCGGGGGACAGAACACCGGGGAGCTGTTTTTT. It translates to CASSLGGGQNTGELFF. Looking up the rest from reference TRBV7-2 and TRBJ2-2 gives the full variable domain: GAGVSQSPSNKVTEKGKDVELRCDPISGHTALYWYRQSLGQGLEFLIYFQGNSAPDKSGLPSDRFSAERTGGSVSTLTIQRTQQEDSAVYLCASSLGGGQNTGELFFGEGSRLTVL.

The chain recombines TRBV5-4 with TRBJ1-1; maybe TRBD1 (5 bases). From germline, CDR1 is SGHNT and CDR2 YYREEE (reference sequence). V was trimmed by 2 bases and J by 3 bases, leaving 20 bases between them. The CDR3 runs 17 residues. The CDR3 is CASSFGGGVARDTEAFF. In DNA, the CDR3 is TGTGCCAGCAGCTTTGGTGGGGGGGTTGCGAGGGACACTGAAGCTTTCTTT.

In regard to this clone: Distinct nucleotide sequences in the sample also encode this CDR3. The chain carries TRBV19 and TRBJ1-2; D call uncertain. The CDR3 has 14 amino acids. Germline assignment: CDR1 LNHDA and CDR2 SQIVND (reference sequence). Trimming cost V 3 bases and J 0 bases, with 8 bases left between them. The CDR3 DNA reads TGTGCCAGTAGTATTCCGGGAGCTAACTATGGCTACACCTTC. Protein product: CASSIPGANYGYTF.

The V call is TRBV7-9, the J call TRBJ1-6; maybe TRBD1 (5 bases). The germline CDR1 and CDR2 sequences are SEHNR and FQNEAQ (reference sequence). Between the trimmed V and J ends, which lost 3 bases and 2 bases, there was a span of 17 bases. The CDR3 has 18 residues. CDR3 DNA: TGTGCCAGCAGCTTGGGGCTCGGTGGAGGCGCCTATAATTCACCCCTCCACTTT. This encodes CASSLGLGGGAYNSPLHF.

This sequence joins TRBV6-5 and TRBJ2-7; the match to TRBD1 covers 7 bases. The CDR3 consists of 12 residues. From germline, CDR1 is MNHEY and CDR2 SVGAGI. Unmatched junction bases numbered 7, after V lost 10 bases and J lost 4 bases. In DNA form, the CDR3 reads TGTGCCACCTCACAGGGGATGTACGAGCAGTACTTC. Protein product: CATSQGMYEQYF.

The chain employs TRBV5-1 and TRBJ2-1; D is perhaps TRBD2 (6 bases). V lost 1 base and J 7 bases, leaving 21 bases between the germline ends. This CDR3 has 17 amino acids. Germline values: CDR1 SGHRS, CDR2 YFSETQ. DNA for the CDR3: TGCGCCAGCAGCTTGAGGCTACGGGCGGGAAATGGGAATGAGCAGTTCTTC. It codes for CASSLRLRAGNGNEQFF.

The V gene is TRBV7-2, the J gene TRBJ2-1; D gene unclear. This CDR3 region has 16 residues. CDR1 SGHTA and CDR2 FQGNSA come from the germline V gene. The germline V and J ends were trimmed by 0 bases and 0 bases, with 9 bases remaining between them. CDR3 DNA: TGTGCCAGCAGCTTAGCGGCCGCCAGCTCCTACAATGAGCAGTTCTTC. It specifies CASSLAAASSYNEQFF.

The chain carries TRBV5-1 and TRBJ2-3; D is perhaps TRBD1 (6 bases). From germline, CDR1 is SGHRS and CDR2 YFSETQ. V was shortened by 0 bases and J by 1 base, with 12 bases between the two germline ends. CDR3 length: 16 amino acids. The CDR3 DNA follows: TGCGCCAGCAGCTTGGAGGGCAGGGGAGGCACAGATACGCAGTATTTT. Protein product: CASSLEGRGGTDTQYF.

The V call is TRBV21-1, the J call TRBJ2-7; TRBD2 is the table's D call and was not checked against the DNA. TRBV21-1 is a pseudogene segment. CDR3 size: 15 residues. The CDR3 nucleotides are TGTGCCAGCAGCAAAGGTCCTAGTCTCTCCTACGAGCAGTACTTC. This encodes CASSKGPSLSYEQYF.

The J gene is TRBJ1-2, the V gene TRBV19, with D tentatively TRBD1 (5 bases). CDR1 and CDR2 (germline): LNHDA, SQIVND (reference sequence). This CDR3 region has 11 residues. The V end lost 5 bases, the J end lost 6 bases, and 7 bases lay between the germline ends. This CDR3 reads CASSVRDGYTF. CDR3 in DNA: TGTGCCAGTAGTGTCAGGGATGGCTACACCTTC.

The rearrangement uses TRBV5-6 and TRBJ1-1; no reliable D call. Trimming cost V 2 bases and J 0 bases, with 5 bases left between them. The germline CDR1 and CDR2 sequences are SGHDT and YYEEEE. The CDR3 spans 13 residues. The CDR3 loop is CASSFQVNTEAFF. The CDR3 DNA reads as TGTGCCAGCAGCTTCCAGGTGAACACTGAAGCTTTCTTT.

The chain employs TRBV7-9 and TRBJ2-1; possibly TRBD1 for D (5 bases). V gave up 4 bases and J gave up 6 bases, with 7 bases separating them. Germline values: CDR1 SEHNR, CDR2 FQNEAQ (reference sequence). This CDR3 region has 12 residues. CDR3: CASSSRGNEQFF. The CDR3 DNA reads TGTGCCAGCAGCTCTAGGGGCAATGAGCAGTTCTTC. Together with reference TRBV7-9 and TRBJ2-1, the CDR3 gives the full variable domain: DTGVSQNPRHKITKRGQNVTFRCDPISEHNRLYWYRQTLGQGPEFLTYFQNEAQLEKSRLLSDRFSAERPKGSFSTLEIQRTEQGDSAMYLCASSSRGNEQFFGPGTRLTVL.

The J gene is TRBJ1-2, the V gene TRBV4-3; D is ambiguous. Trimming stripped 0 bases from V and 5 bases from J, with 7 bases between. The V gene's germline CDR1 is LGHNA and CDR2 YSLEER. This CDR3 spans 13 amino acids. The CDR3 is CASSQDKYYGYTF. The CDR3 coding sequence is TGCGCCAGCAGCCAAGATAAGTATTATGGCTACACCTTC.